The next 25 T cell receptor beta chains were all read from a single sample in a study of circulating and synovial CD4+ cells in juvenile arthritis. Measured with immunoSEQ multiplex PCR; TCRdb has only the in-frame clones, and not every one. The table lists about 30,000 clones, over 85% of them singletons. The sequencing input was CD4+ T cells from blood. Receptors originate from a human donor with juvenile idiopathic arthritis.

The chain joins TRBV7-9 to TRBJ2-7; 8 bases line up with TRBD2. Germline V gene data show CDR1 as SEHNR and CDR2 as FQNEAQ (reference sequence). The junction had 13 bases not matched to a gene; V was cut back by 5 bases and J by 7 bases. This CDR3 contains 15 residues. The DNA of the CDR3 is TGTGCCAGCAGCCCTTTGCGGGAGGCCGTCGTGGAGCAGTACTTC. Its protein product is CASSPLREAVVEQYF.

This rearrangement joins TRBV27 to TRBJ1-2; TRBD1 matches at 7 bases. V was pared by 5 bases and J by 2 bases, with 5 bases of the junction left unmatched. The CDR3 loop spans 14 amino acids. Germline V gene sequence: CDR1 MNHEY, CDR2 SMNVEV (reference sequence). The CDR3 coding sequence is TGTGCCAGCAGTCCCCGACAGGGAAACTATGGCTACACCTTC. Translating gives CASSPRQGNYGYTF.

This sequence joins TRBV16 and TRBJ1-5; no reliable D call. In germline, CDR1 is KGHSY, CDR2 FQNENV. The V end lost 0 bases, the J end lost 3 bases, and 9 bases lay between the germline ends. This CDR3 is 15 amino acids long. CDR3 region: CASSQSNTNNQPQHF. In DNA, the CDR3 is TGTGCCAGCAGCCAATCGAACACCAACAATCAGCCCCAGCATTTT.

The chain carries TRBV15 and TRBJ2-6; D uncertain. The CDR3 covers 16 residues. CDR1 is LNHNV, CDR2 YYDKDF, per germline (reference sequence). The V end was cut by 0 bases, the J end by 1 base, with 7 bases between. The CDR3 DNA reads as TGTGCCACCAGCAGAGACAGTTGGTCTGGGGCCAACGTCCTGACTTTC. Translating gives CATSRDSWSGANVLTF.

The chain carries TRBV5-1 and TRBJ2-3; 7 bases fit TRBD2. Germline-derived CDR1 and CDR2 are SGHRS and YFSETQ. The CDR3 is 17 amino acids. V gave up 1 base and J gave up 1 base; unmatched junction bases: 9. Here the CDR3 reads CASSLSSAGARTDTQYF. CDR3 in DNA: TGCGCCAGCAGCTTGTCGTCGGCGGGAGCCCGCACAGATACGCAGTATTTT.

The chain recombines TRBV28 with TRBJ2-2; 8 bases fit TRBD1. The V segment lost 8 bases and the J segment 0 bases; nucleotides outside the gene matches: 5. Germline V gene sequence: CDR1 MDHEN, CDR2 SYDVKM. CDR3 size: 15 residues. CDR3 in DNA: TGTGCCAGCGGAGGACAGGGTACGAACACCGGGGAGCTGTTTTTT. Protein product: CASGGQGTNTGELFF.

The CDR3: CASSRRGSYEQYF. Here the CDR3 DNA reads TGTGCCAGCAGCCGCAGGGGATCCTACGAGCAGTACTTC. This chain joins TRBV27 and TRBJ2-7, with TRBD1 as a possible D gene (6 bases). The CDR3 consists of 13 residues. Per germline, CDR1 MNHEY and CDR2 SMNVEV (reference sequence). With 6 bases removed from V and 1 base from J, the gap between germline ends came to 10 bases.

V is TRBV30 and J is TRBJ1-5; D possibly corresponds to TRBD1 (5 bases). The V and J ends lost 2 bases and 6 bases respectively, with 11 bases between them. This CDR3 spans 13 amino acids. The V gene's germline CDR1 is GTSNPN and CDR2 SVGIG (reference sequence). The CDR3 coding sequence is TGTGCCTGGAGTATTGGAGGGACTCAGCCCCAGCATTTT. This translates into CAWSIGGTQPQHF.

V usage is TRBV11-2 and J usage is TRBJ2-5, with TRBD2 identical over 9 bases. J was trimmed by 4 bases and V by 1 base; bases with no gene match: 7. Germline values: CDR1 SGHAT, CDR2 FQNNGV. The CDR3 is made up of 16 amino acids. CDR3 bases: TGTGCCAGCAGCTTAGGGGGCGGGGGGGGAGGAGAGACCCAGTACTTC. It yields the protein CASSLGGGGGGETQYF.

The CDR3 sequence: CASSLGAPNTGELFF. CDR3 nucleotides: TGTGCCAGCAGCTTAGGAGCACCGAACACCGGGGAGCTGTTTTTT. The chain joins TRBV7-9 to TRBJ2-2; D is unresolved. The V and J ends lost 1 base and 0 bases respectively, with 6 bases between them. The germline gives CDR1 SEHNR, CDR2 FQNEAQ (reference sequence). The CDR3 spans 15 residues.

The V gene is TRBV6-5, the J gene TRBJ2-5; 7 positions match TRBD1. Germline assignment: CDR1 MNHEY and CDR2 SVGAGI. The CDR3 sequence is 12 residues long. V shed 7 bases, J shed 3 bases, and the junction held 2 bases outside the gene matches. The CDR3 protein is CASKGAEETQYF. CDR3 DNA: TGTGCCAGCAAGGGGGCTGAAGAGACCCAGTACTTC.

This clone was detected once. V usage is TRBV19 and J usage is TRBJ2-7; 7 bases agree with TRBD1. The germline V gene encodes CDR1 LNHDA and CDR2 SQIVND (reference sequence). The CDR3 covers 16 residues. Trimming at V came to 1 base and at J to 3 bases, leaving 9 bases not matched to a gene. CDR3 in DNA: TGTGCCAGTAGTATAGGGACAGGCAGCCCTTACTACGAGCAGTACTTC. Translating gives CASSIGTGSPYYEQYF. Drawing the rest from reference TRBV19 and TRBJ2-7, the complete variable domain is DGGITQSPKYLFRKEGQNVTLSCEQNLNHDAMYWYRQDPGQGLRLIYYSQIVNDFQKGDIAEGYSVSREKKESFPLTVTSAQKNPTAFYLCASSIGTGSPYYEQYFGPGTRLTVT.

The chain employs TRBV28 and TRBJ1-5, with D tentatively TRBD1 (6 bases). The germline V gene has CDR1 MDHEN and CDR2 SYDVKM. The CDR3 runs to 16 residues. The V and J ends lost 7 bases and 0 bases respectively, with 16 bases between them. CDR3: CASTARGGGSNQPQHF. CDR3 nucleotide sequence: TGTGCCAGCACGGCCCGAGGGGGGGGTAGCAATCAGCCCCAGCATTTT.

For the CDR3, the DNA is TGTGCCAGCAGTGCGGGACTAGCGGGAGGGCGTTACGAGCAGTACTTC. Its protein is CASSAGLAGGRYEQYF. The rearrangement joins TRBV27 to TRBJ2-7; 16 bases map to TRBD2. The CDR3 runs 16 residues. Looked up from germline, CDR1 is MNHEY and CDR2 is SMNVEV (reference sequence). J gave up 4 bases and V 5 bases, and 5 bases lay outside the gene matches.

The V call is TRBV6-5, the J call TRBJ2-1; the D gene is possibly TRBD2 (5 bases). V was shortened by 6 bases and J by 7 bases, with 16 bases between the two germline ends. The CDR3 totals 14 residues. Germline CDR1 is MNHEY and CDR2 is SVGAGI. Written as DNA, the CDR3 is TGTGCCAGCAGACCTAGCCCCCCCCTAAATGAGCAGTTCTTC. Translated: CASRPSPPLNEQFF.

Only one count was recorded for this clone. V is TRBV2 and J is TRBJ1-1; D gene uncertain. Trimming removed 6 bases from V and 1 base from J, with 9 bases in between. The germline V gene encodes CDR1 SNHLY and CDR2 FYNNEI. This CDR3 has 13 residues. The CDR3 region has the DNA TGTGCCAGCAGGAACCCAGGGAACACTGAAGCTTTCTTT. Translated: CASRNPGNTEAFF.

V and J are TRBV25-1 and TRBJ1-2; tentative D call: TRBD1 (5 bases). Per germline, CDR1 MGHDK and CDR2 SYGVNS. V lost 1 base and J lost 0, with 12 bases in between. This CDR3 has 16 amino acids. The CDR3 reads CASSESFGRANYGYTF. In nucleotides, the CDR3 is TGTGCCAGCAGTGAATCGTTCGGCAGGGCTAACTATGGCTACACCTTC.

The chain couples TRBV30 to TRBJ2-1; D might be TRBD2 (5 bases). With 8 bases removed from V and 9 bases from J, the gap between germline ends came to 23 bases. This CDR3 comprises 14 residues. Germline CDR1 and CDR2: GTSNPN and SVGIG (reference sequence). The CDR3 nucleotides are TGTGCCCCCCACGGGGAGCGCCGAAAGTGTGAGCAGTTCTTC. The encoded protein is CAPHGERRKCEQFF.

The chain joins TRBV18 to TRBJ1-1; 7 nucleotides agree with TRBD1. Trimming cost V 5 bases and J 5 bases; bases outside gene matches: 11. The CDR3 runs to 15 residues. CDR1 KGHSH and CDR2 LQKENI come from the germline V gene. The CDR3 loop is CASSVRTGARTEAFF. The DNA for the CDR3 is TGTGCCAGCTCAGTACGAACAGGGGCGAGGACTGAAGCTTTCTTT.

This clone showed up just once. The chain carries TRBV29-1 and TRBJ2-5, with D unclear. The germline CDR1 and CDR2 sequences are SQVTM and ANQGSEA. Trimming pared 4 bases from V and 2 bases from J, leaving 14 bases between. The CDR3 loop spans 14 amino acids. The CDR3 loop reads CSVAVRQAQETQYF. CDR3 sequence (DNA): TGCAGCGTTGCAGTTCGTCAGGCGCAAGAGACCCAGTACTTC.

J is TRBJ2-3 and V is TRBV7-3; D call uncertain. V was clipped by 1 base and J by 0 bases, with 8 bases between them. Germline assignment: CDR1 SGHTA and CDR2 FQGTGA. The CDR3 has 15 amino acids. The CDR3 DNA reads as TGTGCCAGCAGCTTAAGTTCAGGCAGCACAGATACGCAGTATTTT. It translates to CASSLSSGSTDTQYF. The full variable domain, its missing parts supplied by reference TRBV7-3 and TRBJ2-3, is GAGVSQTPSNKVTEKGKYVELRCDPISGHTALYWYRQSLGQGPEFLIYFQGTGAADDSGLPNDRFFAVRPEGSVSTLKIQRTERGDSAVYLCASSLSSGSTDTQYFGPGTRLTVL.

The J gene is TRBJ2-1, the V gene TRBV7-8; weak D call: TRBD1 (5 bases). The CDR3 consists of 12 residues. V was shortened by 5 bases and J by 10 bases, with 12 bases between the two germline ends. Germline V gives CDR1 SGHVS, CDR2 FQNEAQ. The CDR3, as DNA: TGTGCCAGCAGCCTCGACAGACGAGAGCAGTTCTTC. This translates into CASSLDRREQFF.

This chain uses TRBV30 with TRBJ2-5; 7 bases are a match to TRBD1. This CDR3 has 16 residues. Germline V gene lookup returns CDR1 GTSNPN and CDR2 SVGIG (reference sequence). V was pared by 7 bases and J by 1 base, with 15 bases of the junction left unmatched. Here the CDR3 DNA reads TGTGCCTCCTTTTCATTTTCCCGGGACAGCCAAGAGACCCAGTACTTC. It translates to CASFSFSRDSQETQYF. The whole variable domain, filled in from reference TRBV30 and TRBJ2-5, reads SQTIHQWPATLVQPVGSPLSLECTVEGTSNPNLYWYRQAAGRGLQLLFYSVGIGQISSEVPQNLSASRPQDRQFILSSKKLLLSDSGFYLCASFSFSRDSQETQYFGPGTRLLVL.

This chain uses TRBV7-8 with TRBJ2-2; 13 bases align to TRBD2. Per the germline V gene, CDR1 is SGHVS and CDR2 is FQNEAQ. V gave up 4 bases and J gave up 2 bases; unmatched junction bases: 10. The CDR3 totals 19 residues. The CDR3 is CASSSRLAGGFKNTGELFF. As DNA, the CDR3 is TGTGCCAGCAGCTCCAGACTAGCGGGAGGTTTTAAAAACACCGGGGAGCTGTTTTTT.

This clone was seen more than once but under ten times. The rearrangement links TRBV25-1 to TRBJ2-5; tentatively, D is TRBD2 (6 bases). The CDR3 loop spans 14 amino acids. The V gene's germline CDR1 is MGHDK and CDR2 SYGVNS. Trimming left V 3 bases short and J 0 bases short, with 8 bases between. The CDR3 region is CASSEAGHQETQYF. CDR3 sequence (DNA): TGTGCCAGCAGTGAGGCGGGACACCAAGAGACCCAGTACTTC.